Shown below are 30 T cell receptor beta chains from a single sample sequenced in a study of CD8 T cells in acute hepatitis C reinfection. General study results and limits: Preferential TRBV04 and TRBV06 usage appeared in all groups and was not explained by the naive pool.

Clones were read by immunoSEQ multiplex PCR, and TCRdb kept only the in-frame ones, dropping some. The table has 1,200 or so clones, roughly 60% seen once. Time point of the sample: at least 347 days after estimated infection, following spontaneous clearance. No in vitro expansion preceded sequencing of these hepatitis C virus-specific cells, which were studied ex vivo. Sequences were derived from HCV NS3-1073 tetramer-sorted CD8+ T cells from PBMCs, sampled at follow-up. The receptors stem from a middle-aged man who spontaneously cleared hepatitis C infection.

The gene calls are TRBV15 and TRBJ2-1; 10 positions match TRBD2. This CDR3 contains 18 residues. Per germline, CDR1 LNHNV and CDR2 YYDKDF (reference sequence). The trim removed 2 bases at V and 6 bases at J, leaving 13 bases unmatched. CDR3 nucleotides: TGTGCCACCAGCAGAAGCGGGAGGGCCCATATTTGGGTCAATGAGCAGTTCTTC. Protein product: CATSRSGRAHIWVNEQFF.

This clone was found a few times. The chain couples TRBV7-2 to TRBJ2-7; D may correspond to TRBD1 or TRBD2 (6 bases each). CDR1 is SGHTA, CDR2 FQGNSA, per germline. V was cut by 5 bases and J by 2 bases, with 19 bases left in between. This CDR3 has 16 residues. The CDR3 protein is CASSLRAEGGTYEQYF. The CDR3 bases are TGTGCCAGCAGCCTGAGAGCGGAGGGGGGAACCTACGAGCAGTACTTC.

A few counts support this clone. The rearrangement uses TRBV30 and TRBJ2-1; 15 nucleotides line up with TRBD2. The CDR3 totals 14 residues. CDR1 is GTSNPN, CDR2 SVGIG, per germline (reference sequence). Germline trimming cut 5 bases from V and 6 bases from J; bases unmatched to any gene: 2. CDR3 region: CAWGTSGRINEQFF. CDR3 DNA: TGTGCCTGGGGGACTAGCGGGAGGATCAATGAGCAGTTCTTC. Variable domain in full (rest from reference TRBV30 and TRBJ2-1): SQTIHQWPATLVQPVGSPLSLECTVEGTSNPNLYWYRQAAGRGLQLLFYSVGIGQISSEVPQNLSASRPQDRQFILSSKKLLLSDSGFYLCAWGTSGRINEQFFGPGTRLTVL.

CDR3 region: CASSARQGPDTQYF. The CDR3 DNA follows: TGTGCCAGTAGTGCGAGACAGGGGCCAGATACGCAGTATTTT. This chain links TRBV19 with TRBJ2-3, with 8 bases fitting TRBD1. Germline lookup yields CDR1 LNHDA and CDR2 SQIVND (reference sequence). This CDR3 has 14 amino acids. V shed 5 bases, J shed 4 bases, and the junction held 5 bases outside the gene matches.

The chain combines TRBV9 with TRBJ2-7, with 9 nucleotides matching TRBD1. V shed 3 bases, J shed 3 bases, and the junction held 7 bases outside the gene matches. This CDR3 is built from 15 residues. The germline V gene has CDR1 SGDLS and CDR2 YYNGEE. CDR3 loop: CASSEGQGLDYEQYF. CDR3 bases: TGTGCCAGCAGCGAAGGACAGGGGTTGGACTACGAGCAGTACTTC.

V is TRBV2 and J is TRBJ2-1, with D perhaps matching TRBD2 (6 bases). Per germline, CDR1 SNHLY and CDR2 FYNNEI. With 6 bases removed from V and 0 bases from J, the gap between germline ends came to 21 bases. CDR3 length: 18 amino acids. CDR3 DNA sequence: TGTGCCAGCAGCGCTGCTTCGGGGACTTCCAGCTCCTACAATGAGCAGTTCTTC. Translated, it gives CASSAASGTSSSYNEQFF.

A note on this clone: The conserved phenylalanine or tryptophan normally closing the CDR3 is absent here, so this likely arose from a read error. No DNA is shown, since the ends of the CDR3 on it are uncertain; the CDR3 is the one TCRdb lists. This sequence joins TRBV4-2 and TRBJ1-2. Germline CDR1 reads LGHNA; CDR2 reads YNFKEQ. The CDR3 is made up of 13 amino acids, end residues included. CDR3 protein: CASSQEGGVGPEI.

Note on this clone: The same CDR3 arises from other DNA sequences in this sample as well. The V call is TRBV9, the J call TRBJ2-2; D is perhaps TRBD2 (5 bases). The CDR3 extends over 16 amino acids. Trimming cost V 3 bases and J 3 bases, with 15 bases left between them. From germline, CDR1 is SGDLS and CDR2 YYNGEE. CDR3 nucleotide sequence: TGTGCCAGCAGCGCACCGACGGGGTTGGACACCGGGGAGCTGTTTTTT. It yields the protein CASSAPTGLDTGELFF.

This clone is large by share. CDR3 region: CASSYIVGQISWEKLFF. CDR3 in DNA: TGTGCCAGTAGTTACATCGTAGGCCAAATTAGTTGGGAAAAACTGTTTTTT. V gene TRBV19 combines with J gene TRBJ1-4; D gene uncertain. Germline V gene data show CDR1 as LNHDA and CDR2 as SQIVND (reference sequence). The CDR3 extends over 17 amino acids. The V gene lost 5 bases and the J gene lost 8 bases, with 24 bases spanning the gap.

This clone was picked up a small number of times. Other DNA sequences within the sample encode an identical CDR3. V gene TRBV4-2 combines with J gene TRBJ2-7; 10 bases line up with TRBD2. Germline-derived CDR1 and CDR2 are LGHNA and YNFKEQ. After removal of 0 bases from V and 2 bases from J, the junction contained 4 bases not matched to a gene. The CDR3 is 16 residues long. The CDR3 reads CASSQESSGGPYEQYF. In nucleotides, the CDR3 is TGTGCCAGCAGCCAAGAGTCTAGCGGGGGCCCCTACGAGCAGTACTTC.

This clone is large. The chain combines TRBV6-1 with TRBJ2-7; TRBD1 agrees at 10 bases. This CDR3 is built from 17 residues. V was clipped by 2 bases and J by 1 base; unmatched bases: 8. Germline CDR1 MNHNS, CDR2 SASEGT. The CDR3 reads CASSEFKWDRGSYEQYF. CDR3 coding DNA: TGTGCCAGCAGTGAATTTAAGTGGGACAGGGGTTCCTACGAGCAGTACTTC.

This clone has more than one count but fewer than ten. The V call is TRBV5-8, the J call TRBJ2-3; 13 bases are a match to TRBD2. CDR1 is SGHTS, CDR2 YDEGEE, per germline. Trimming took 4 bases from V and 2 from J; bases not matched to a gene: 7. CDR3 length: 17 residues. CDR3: CASSPRTSGGFTDTQYF. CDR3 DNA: TGTGCCAGCAGCCCCAGGACTAGCGGGGGTTTCACAGATACGCAGTATTTT.

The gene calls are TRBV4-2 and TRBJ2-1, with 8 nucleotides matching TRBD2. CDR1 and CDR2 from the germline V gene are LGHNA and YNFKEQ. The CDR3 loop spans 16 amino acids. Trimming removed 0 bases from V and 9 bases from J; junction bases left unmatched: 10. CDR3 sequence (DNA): TGTGCCAGCAGCCAAGAGGTGAGCGGGAGTTATGGTGAGCAGTTCTTC. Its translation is CASSQEVSGSYGEQFF.

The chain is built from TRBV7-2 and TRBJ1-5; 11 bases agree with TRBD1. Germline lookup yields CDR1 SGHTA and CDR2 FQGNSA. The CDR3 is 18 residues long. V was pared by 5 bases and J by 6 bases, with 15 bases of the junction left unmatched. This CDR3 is CASSPQGQGVSDGQPQHF. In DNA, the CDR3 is TGTGCCAGCAGCCCCCAGGGACAGGGGGTTAGCGATGGTCAGCCCCAGCATTTT.

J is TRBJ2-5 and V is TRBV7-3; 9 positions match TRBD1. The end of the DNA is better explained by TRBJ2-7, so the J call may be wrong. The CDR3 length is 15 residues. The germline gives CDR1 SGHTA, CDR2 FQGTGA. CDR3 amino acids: CASSPHTGTGYEQYF. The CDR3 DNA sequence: TGTGCCAGCAGCCCGCATACCGGGACAGGGTACGAGCAGTACTTC.

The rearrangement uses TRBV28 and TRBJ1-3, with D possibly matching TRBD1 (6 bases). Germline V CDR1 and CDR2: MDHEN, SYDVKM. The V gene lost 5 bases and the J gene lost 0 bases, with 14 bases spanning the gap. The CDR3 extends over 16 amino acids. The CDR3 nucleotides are TGTGCCAGCAGTACAGGGATAAAGCTCTCTGGAAACACCATATATTTT. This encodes CASSTGIKLSGNTIYF.

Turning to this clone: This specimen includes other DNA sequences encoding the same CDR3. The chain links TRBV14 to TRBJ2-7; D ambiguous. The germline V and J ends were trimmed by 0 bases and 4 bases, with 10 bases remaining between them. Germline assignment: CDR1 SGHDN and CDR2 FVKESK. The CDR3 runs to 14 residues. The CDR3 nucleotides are TGTGCCAGCAGCCAAGATGGGCAGTATTACGAGCAGTACTTC. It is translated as CASSQDGQYYEQYF.

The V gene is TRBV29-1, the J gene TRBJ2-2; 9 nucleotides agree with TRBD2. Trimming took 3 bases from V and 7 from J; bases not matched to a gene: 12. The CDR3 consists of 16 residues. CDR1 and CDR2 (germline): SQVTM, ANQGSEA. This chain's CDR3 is CSVDERGGGAGGELFF. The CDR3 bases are TGCAGCGTTGACGAGCGGGGCGGGGGGGCCGGCGGGGAGCTGTTTTTT.

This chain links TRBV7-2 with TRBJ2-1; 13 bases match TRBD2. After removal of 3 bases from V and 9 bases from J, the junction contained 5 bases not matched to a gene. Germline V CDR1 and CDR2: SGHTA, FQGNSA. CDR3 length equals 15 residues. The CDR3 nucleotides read TGTGCCAGCAGCTTTGAACTAGCGGGGGGGCTTGAGCAGTTCTTC. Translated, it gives CASSFELAGGLEQFF.

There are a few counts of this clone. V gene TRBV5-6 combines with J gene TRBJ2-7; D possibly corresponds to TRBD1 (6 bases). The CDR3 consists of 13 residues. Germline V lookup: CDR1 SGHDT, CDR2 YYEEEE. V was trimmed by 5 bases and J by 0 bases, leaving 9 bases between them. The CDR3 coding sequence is TGTGCCAGCAGGTCGGGACACTCCTACGAGCAGTACTTC. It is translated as CASRSGHSYEQYF.

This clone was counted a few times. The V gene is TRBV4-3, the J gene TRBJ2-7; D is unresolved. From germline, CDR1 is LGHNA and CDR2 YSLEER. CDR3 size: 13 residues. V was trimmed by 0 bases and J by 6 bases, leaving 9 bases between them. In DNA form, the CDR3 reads TGCGCCAGCAGCCAAGAGGTGGGAAGCGAGCAGTACTTC. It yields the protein CASSQEVGSEQYF.

The CDR3 sequence is CASSQEPAAGTEAFF. CDR3 DNA: TGTGCCAGCAGCCAAGAACCGGCAGCGGGGACTGAAGCTTTCTTT. The chain is built from TRBV4-2 and TRBJ1-1; no definite D call. CDR3 length equals 15 residues. The germline CDR1 and CDR2 sequences are LGHNA and YNFKEQ. The V and J ends lost 0 bases and 5 bases respectively, with 13 bases between them.

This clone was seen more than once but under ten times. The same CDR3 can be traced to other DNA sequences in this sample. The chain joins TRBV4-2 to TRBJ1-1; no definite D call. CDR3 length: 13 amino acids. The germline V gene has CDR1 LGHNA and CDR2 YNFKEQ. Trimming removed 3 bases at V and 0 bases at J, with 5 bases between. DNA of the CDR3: TGTGCCAGCAGCCAGGAGCTGAACACTGAAGCTTTCTTT. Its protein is CASSQELNTEAFF.

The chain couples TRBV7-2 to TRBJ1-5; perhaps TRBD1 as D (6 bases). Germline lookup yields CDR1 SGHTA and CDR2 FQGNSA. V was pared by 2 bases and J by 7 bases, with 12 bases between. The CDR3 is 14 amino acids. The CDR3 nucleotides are TGTGCCAGCAGCTTATGGGACCAGGGGCAGCCCCAGCATTTT. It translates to CASSLWDQGQPQHF.

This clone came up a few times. The CDR3 reads CASSRPEGMLSKNIQYF. As DNA, the CDR3 is TGTGCCAGCAGCCGCCCTGAAGGGATGTTGTCCAAAAACATTCAGTACTTC. This chain links TRBV28 with TRBJ2-4; D not certain. The V gene lost 6 bases and the J gene lost 2 bases, with 20 bases spanning the gap. The V gene's germline CDR1 is MDHEN and CDR2 SYDVKM. This CDR3 region has 17 residues.

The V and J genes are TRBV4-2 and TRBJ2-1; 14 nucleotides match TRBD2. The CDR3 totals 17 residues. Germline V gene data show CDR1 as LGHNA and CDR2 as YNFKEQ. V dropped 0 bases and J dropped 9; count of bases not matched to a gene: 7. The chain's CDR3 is CASSQETSGGAWGEQFF. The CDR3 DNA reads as TGTGCCAGCAGCCAAGAGACTAGCGGGGGGGCTTGGGGTGAGCAGTTCTTC.

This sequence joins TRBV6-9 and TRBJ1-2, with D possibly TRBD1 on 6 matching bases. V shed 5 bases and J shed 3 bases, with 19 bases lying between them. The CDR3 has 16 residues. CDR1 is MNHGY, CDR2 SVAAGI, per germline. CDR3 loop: CASSEAIQGLDYGYTF. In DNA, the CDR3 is TGTGCCAGCAGTGAAGCGATACAGGGCCTCGACTATGGCTACACCTTC.

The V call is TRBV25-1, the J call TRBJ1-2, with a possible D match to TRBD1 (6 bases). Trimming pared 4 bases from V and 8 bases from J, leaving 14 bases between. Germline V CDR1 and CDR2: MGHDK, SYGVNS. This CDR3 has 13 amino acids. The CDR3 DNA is TGTGCCAGCAGTGGGACAGCAGGGCGAGGCTACACCTTC. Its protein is CASSGTAGRGYTF.

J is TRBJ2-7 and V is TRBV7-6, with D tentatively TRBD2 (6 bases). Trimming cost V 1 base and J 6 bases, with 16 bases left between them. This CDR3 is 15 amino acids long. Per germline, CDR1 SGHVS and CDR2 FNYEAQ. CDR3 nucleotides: TGTGCCAGCAGCTTAGAGGCAGGACTATGGGGCGAGCAGTACTTC. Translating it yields CASSLEAGLWGEQYF.

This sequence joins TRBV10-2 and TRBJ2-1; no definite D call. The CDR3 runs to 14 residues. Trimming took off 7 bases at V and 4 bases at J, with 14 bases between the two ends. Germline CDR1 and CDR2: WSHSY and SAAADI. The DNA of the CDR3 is TGCGCCAGCACCCCTAACCCTCAATACAATGAGCAGTTCTTC. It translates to CASTPNPQYNEQFF.